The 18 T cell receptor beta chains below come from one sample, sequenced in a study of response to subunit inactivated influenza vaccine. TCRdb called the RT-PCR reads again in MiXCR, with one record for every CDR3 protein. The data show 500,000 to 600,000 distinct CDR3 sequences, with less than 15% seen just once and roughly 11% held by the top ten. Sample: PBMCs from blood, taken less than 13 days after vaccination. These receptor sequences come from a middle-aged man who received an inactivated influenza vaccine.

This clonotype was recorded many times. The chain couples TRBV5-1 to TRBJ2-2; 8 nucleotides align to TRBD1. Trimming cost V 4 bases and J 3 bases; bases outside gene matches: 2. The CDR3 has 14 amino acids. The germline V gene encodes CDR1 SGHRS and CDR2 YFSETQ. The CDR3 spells CASSMGQDTGELFF. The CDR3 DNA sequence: TGCGCCAGCAGCATGGGACAGGACACCGGGGAGCTGTTTTTT.

The CDR3 is CASSRVTGADEQYF. The CDR3 bases are TGTGCCAGCAGCCGCGTCACGGGGGCTGACGAGCAGTACTTC. V gene TRBV7-9 combines with J gene TRBJ2-7; either TRBD1 or TRBD2 may fit D (6 bases each). Germline CDR1 reads SEHNR; CDR2 reads FQNEAQ (reference sequence). Trimming stripped 5 bases from V and 5 bases from J, with 16 bases between. The CDR3 consists of 14 residues.

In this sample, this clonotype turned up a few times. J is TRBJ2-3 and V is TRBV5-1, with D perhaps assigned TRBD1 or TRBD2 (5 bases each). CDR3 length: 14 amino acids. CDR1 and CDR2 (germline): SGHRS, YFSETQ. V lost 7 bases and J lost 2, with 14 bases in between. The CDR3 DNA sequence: TGCGCCAGCGACAGAGGAGGCGACACAGATACGCAGTATTTT. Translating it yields CASDRGGDTDTQYF.

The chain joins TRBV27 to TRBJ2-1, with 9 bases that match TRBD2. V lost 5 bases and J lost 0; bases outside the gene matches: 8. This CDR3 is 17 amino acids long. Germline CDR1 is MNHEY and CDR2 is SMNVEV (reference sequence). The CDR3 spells CASSRQRGAFSYNEQFF. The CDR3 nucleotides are TGTGCCAGCAGTCGCCAGCGGGGGGCTTTCTCCTACAATGAGCAGTTCTTC.

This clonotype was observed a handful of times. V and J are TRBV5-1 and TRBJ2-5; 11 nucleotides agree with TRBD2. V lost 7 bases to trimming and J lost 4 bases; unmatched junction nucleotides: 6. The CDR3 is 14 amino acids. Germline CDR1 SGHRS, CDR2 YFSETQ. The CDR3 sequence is CASAPGLAGETQYF. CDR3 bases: TGCGCCAGCGCACCCGGACTAGCGGGAGAGACCCAGTACTTC.

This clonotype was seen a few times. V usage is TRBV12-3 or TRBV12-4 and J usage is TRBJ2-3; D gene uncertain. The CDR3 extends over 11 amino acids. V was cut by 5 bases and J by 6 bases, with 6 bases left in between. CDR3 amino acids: CASSNADTQYF. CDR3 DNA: TGTGCCAGCAGTAACGCGGATACGCAGTATTTT.

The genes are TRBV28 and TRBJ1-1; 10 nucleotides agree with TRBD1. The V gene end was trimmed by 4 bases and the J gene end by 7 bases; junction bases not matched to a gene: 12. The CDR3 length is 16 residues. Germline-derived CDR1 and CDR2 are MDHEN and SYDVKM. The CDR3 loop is CASSSAGTGVRGEAFF. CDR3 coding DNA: TGTGCCAGCAGTTCCGCCGGGACAGGGGTCCGTGGTGAAGCTTTCTTT.

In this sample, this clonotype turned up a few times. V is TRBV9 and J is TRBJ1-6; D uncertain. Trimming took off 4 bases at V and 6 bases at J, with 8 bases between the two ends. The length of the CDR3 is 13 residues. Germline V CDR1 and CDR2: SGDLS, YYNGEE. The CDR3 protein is CASSPEVNSPLHF. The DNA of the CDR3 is TGTGCCAGCAGCCCAGAAGTTAATTCACCCCTCCACTTT.

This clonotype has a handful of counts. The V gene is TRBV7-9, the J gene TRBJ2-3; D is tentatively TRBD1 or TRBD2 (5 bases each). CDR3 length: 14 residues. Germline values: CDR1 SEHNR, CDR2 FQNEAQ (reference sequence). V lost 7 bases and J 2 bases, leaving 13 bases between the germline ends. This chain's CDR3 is CASTPGLVTDTQYF. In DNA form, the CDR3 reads TGTGCCAGCACCCCGGGGCTAGTCACAGATACGCAGTATTTT.

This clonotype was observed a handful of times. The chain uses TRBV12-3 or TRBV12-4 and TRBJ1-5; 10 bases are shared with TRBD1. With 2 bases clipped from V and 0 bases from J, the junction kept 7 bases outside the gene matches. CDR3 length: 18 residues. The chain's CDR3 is CASSLTLGTGDSNQPQHF. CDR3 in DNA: TGTGCCAGCAGTTTAACCTTGGGGACAGGGGATAGCAATCAGCCCCAGCATTTT.

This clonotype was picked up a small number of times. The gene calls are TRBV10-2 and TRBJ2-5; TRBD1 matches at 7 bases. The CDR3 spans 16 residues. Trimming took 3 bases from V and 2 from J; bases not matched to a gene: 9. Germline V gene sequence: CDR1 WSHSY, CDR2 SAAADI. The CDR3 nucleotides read TGCGCCAGCAGTGAAGGACAGGTACTCTTGCAAGAGACCCAGTACTTC. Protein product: CASSEGQVLLQETQYF.

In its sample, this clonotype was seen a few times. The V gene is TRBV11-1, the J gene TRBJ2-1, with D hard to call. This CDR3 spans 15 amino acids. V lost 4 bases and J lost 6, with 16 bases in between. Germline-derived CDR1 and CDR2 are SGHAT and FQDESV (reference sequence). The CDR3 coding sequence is TGTGCCAGCAGCTCCCCCCTGCGCACGCTCAATGAGCAGTTCTTC. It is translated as CASSSPLRTLNEQFF.

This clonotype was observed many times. CDR3 sequence: CASSLLPYSGSTDTQYF. As DNA, the CDR3 is TGTGCCAGCAGTTTACTCCCCTATAGCGGGAGCACAGATACGCAGTATTTT. The chain couples TRBV27 to TRBJ2-3; TRBD2 aligns across 7 bases. The CDR3 consists of 17 residues. J was trimmed by 0 bases and V by 2 bases; bases with no gene match: 8. Germline V gene sequence: CDR1 MNHEY, CDR2 SMNVEV (reference sequence).

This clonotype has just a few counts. CDR3 DNA sequence: TGTGCCAGCAGTTTTAGAAGCGGGAGCTCCTACAATGAGCAGTTCTTC. Its translation: CASSFRSGSSYNEQFF. The V gene is TRBV27, the J gene TRBJ2-1, with 8 positions matching TRBD2. Germline V gene sequence: CDR1 MNHEY, CDR2 SMNVEV (reference sequence). The CDR3 runs to 16 residues. Trimming at V came to 3 bases and at J to 0 bases, leaving 4 bases not matched to a gene.

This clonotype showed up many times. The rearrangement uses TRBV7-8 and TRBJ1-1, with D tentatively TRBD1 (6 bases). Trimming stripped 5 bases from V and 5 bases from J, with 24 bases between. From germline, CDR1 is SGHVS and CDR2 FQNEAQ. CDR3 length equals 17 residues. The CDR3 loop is CASSPQGRGPSGTEAFF. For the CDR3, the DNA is TGTGCCAGCAGCCCCCAGGGGCGGGGTCCTTCGGGAACTGAAGCTTTCTTT.

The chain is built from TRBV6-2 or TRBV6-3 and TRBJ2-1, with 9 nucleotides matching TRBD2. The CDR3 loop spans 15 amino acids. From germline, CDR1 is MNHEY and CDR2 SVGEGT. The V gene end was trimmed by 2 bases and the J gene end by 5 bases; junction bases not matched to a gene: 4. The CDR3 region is CASSYGQREDNEQFF. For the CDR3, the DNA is TGTGCCAGCAGTTACGGCCAGCGGGAGGACAATGAGCAGTTCTTC.

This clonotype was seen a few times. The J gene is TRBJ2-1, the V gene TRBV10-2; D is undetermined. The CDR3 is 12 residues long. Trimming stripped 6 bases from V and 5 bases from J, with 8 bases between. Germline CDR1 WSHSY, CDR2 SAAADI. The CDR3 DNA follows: TGCGCCAGCAGAAACAACCACAATGAGCAGTTCTTC. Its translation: CASRNNHNEQFF.

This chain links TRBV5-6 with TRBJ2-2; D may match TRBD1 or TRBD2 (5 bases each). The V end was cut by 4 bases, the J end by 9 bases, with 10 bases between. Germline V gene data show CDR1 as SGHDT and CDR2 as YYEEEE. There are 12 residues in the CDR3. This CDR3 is CASSPGSRELFF. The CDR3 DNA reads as TGTGCCAGCAGCCCAGGGAGCCGGGAGCTGTTTTTT.